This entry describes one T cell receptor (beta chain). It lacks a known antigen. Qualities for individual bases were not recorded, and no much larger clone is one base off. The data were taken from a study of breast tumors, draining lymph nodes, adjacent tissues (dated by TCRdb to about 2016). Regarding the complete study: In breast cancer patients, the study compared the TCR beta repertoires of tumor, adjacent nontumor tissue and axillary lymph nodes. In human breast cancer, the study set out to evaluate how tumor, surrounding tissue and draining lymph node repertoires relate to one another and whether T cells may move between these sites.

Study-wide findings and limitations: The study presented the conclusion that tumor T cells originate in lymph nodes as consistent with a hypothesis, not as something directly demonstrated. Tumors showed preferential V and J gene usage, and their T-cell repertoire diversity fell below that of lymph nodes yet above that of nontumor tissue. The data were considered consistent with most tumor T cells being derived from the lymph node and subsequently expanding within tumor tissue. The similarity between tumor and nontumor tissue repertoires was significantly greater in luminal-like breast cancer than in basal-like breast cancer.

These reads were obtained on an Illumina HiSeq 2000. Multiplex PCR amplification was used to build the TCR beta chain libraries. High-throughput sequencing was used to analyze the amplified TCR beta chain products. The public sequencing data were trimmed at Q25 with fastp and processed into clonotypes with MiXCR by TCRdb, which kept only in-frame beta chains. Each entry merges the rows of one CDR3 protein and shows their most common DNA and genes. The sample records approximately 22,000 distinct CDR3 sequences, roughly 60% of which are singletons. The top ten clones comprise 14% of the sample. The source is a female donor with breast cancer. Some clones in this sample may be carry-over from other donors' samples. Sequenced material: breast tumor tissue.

The DNA sequence follows: TGTGCCAGTGGGCACAGGGGAGCCAATGAAAAACTGTTTTTT. This encodes CASGHRGANEKLFF. The V gene is TRBV19 and the J gene is TRBJ1-4; 7 junctional bases match TRBD1. Trimmed from V: 8 bases; trimmed from J: 5 bases; junction bases lacking a gene match: 8. Including the terminal cysteine and phenylalanine, the CDR3 comprises 14 residues. Kept here is only the CDR3 DNA, which spans 42 bases and is read in frame from base 1. The germline V gene (reference sequence) sets CDR1 to LNHDA and CDR2 to SQIVND.